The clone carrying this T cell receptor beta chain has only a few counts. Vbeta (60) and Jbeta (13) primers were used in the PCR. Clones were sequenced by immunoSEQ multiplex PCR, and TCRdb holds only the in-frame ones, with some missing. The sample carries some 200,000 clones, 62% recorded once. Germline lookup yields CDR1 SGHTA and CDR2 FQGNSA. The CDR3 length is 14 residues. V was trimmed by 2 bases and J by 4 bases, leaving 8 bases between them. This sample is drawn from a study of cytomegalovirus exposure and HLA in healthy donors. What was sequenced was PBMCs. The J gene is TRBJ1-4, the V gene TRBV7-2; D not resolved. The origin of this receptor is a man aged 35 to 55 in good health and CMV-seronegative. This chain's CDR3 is CASSLNRDNEKLFF. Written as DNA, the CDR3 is TGTGCCAGCAGCTTAAATCGGGATAATGAAAAACTGTTTTTT. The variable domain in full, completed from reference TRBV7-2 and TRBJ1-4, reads GAGVSQSPSNKVTEKGKDVELRCDPISGHTALYWYRQSLGQGLEFLIYFQGNSAPDKSGLPSDRFSAERTGGSVSTLTIQRTQQEDSAVYLCASSLNRDNEKLFFGSGTQLSVL.